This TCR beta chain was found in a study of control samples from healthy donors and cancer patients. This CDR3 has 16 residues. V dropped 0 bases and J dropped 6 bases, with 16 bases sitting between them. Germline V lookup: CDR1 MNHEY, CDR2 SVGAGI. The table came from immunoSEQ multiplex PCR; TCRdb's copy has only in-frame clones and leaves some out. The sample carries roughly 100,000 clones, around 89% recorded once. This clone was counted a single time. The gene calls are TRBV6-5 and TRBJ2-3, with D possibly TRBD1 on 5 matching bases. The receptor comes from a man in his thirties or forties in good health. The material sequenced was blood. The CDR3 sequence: CASSYSNPGILDTQYF. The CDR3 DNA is TGTGCCAGCAGTTACTCGAACCCAGGGATTCTTGATACGCAGTATTTT.